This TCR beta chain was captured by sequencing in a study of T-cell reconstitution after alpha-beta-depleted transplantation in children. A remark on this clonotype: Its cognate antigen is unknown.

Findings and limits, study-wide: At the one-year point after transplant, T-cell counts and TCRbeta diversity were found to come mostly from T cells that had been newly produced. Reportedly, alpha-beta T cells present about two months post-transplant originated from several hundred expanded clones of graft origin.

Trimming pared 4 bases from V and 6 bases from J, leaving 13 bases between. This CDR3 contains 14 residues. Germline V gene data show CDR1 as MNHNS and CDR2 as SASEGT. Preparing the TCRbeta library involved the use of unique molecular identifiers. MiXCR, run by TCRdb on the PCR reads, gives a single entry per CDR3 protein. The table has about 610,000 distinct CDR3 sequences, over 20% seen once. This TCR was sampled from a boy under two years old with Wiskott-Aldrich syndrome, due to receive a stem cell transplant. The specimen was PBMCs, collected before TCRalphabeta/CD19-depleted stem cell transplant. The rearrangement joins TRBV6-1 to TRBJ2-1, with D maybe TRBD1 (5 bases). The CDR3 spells CASSVRRGTNEQFF. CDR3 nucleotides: TGTGCCAGCAGTGTTCGAAGGGGCACCAATGAGCAGTTCTTC.